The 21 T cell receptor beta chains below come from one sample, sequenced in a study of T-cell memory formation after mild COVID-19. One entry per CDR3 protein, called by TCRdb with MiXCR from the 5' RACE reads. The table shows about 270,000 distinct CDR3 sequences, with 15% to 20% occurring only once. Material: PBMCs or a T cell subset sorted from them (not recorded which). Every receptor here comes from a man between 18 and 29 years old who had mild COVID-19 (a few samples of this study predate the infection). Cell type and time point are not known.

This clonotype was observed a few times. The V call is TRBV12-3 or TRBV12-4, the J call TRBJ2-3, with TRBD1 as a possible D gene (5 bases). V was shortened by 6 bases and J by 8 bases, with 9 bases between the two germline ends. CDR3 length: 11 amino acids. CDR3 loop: CASSQGTTQYF. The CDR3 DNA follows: TGTGCCAGCAGCCAGGGAACTACGCAGTATTTT.

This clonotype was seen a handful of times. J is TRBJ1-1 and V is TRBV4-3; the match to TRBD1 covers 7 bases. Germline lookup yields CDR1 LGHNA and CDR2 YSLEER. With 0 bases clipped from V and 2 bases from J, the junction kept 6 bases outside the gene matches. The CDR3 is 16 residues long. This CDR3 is CASSQDSAGGNTEAFF. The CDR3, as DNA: TGCGCCAGCAGCCAAGATTCGGCAGGGGGTAACACTGAAGCTTTCTTT.

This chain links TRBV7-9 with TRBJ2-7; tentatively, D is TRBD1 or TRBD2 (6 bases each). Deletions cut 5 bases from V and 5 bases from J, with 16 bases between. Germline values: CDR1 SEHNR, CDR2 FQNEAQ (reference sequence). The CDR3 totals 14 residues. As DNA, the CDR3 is TGTGCCAGCAGCCCGCTGGGGGGCTTCGACGAGCAGTACTTC. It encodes CASSPLGGFDEQYF.

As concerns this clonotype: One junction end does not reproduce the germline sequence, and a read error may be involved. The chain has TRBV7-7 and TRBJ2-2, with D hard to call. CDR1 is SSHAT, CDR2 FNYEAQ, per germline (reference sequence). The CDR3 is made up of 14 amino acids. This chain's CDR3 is CASSLRQDTGELFF. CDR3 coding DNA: TGTGCTAGCAGCTTAAGGCAGGACACCGGGGAGCTGTTTTTT.

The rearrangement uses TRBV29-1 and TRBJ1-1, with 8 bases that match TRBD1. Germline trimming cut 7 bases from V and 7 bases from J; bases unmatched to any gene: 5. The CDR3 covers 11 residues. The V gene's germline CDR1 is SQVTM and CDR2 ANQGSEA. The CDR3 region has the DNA TGCAGCGGTGGGACAGGAAATGAAGCTTTCTTT. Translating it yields CSGGTGNEAFF.

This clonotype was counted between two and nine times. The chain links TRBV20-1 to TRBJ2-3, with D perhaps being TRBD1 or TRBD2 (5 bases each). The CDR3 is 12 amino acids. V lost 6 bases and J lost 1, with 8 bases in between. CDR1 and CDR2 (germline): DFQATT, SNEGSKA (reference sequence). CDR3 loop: CSALGGTDTQYF. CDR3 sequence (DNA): TGCAGTGCCTTGGGGGGCACAGATACGCAGTATTTT.

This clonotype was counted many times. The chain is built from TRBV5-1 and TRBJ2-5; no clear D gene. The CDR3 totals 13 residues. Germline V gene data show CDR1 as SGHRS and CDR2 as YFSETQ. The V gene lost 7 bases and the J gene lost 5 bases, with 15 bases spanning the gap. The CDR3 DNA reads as TGCGCCAGCGTGGGTGAAGGGCGCGAGACCCAGTACTTC. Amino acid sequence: CASVGEGRETQYF.

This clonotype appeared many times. For the CDR3, the DNA is TGTGCCAGCAGCCGGGACAGGGGGAATGAAAAACTGTTTTTT. Translating it yields CASSRDRGNEKLFF. The rearrangement joins TRBV7-2 to TRBJ1-4; TRBD1 aligns across 11 bases. CDR1 and CDR2 from the germline V gene are SGHTA and FQGNSA. CDR3 length: 14 amino acids. V gave up 5 bases and J gave up 5 bases; unmatched junction bases: 1.

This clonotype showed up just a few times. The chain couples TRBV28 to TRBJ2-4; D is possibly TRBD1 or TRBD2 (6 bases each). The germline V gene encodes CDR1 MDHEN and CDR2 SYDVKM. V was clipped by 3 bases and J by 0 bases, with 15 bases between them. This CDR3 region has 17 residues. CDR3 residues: CASSLRGVPLAKNIQYF. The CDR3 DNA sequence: TGTGCCAGCAGTTTGAGGGGGGTACCTTTAGCCAAAAACATTCAGTACTTC.

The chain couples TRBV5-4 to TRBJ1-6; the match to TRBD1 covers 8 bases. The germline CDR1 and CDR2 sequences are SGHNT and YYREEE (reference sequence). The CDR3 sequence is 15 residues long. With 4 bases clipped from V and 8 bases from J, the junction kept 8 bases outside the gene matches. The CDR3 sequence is CASSGDRGGYSPLHF. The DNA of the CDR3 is TGTGCCAGCAGCGGCGACAGGGGCGGTTATTCACCCCTCCACTTT.

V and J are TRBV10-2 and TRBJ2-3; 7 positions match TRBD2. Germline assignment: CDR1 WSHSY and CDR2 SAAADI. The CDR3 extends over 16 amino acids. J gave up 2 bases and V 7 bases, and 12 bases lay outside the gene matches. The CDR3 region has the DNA TGCGCCAGCACCGGTCCAGCGGGGACTATCACAGATACGCAGTATTTT. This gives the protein CASTGPAGTITDTQYF.

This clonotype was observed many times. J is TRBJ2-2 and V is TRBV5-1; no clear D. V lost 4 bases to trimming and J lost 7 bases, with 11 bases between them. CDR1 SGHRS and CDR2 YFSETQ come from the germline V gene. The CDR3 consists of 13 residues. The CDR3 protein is CASSRDANGELFF. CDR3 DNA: TGCGCCAGCAGCCGTGACGCTAACGGGGAGCTGTTTTTT. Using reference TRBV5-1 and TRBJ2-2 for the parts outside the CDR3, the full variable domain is KAGVTQTPRYLIKTRGQQVTLSCSPISGHRSVSWYQQTPGQGLQFLFEYFSETQRNKGNFPGRFSGRQFSNSRSEMNVSTLELGDSALYLCASSRDANGELFFGEGSRLTVL.

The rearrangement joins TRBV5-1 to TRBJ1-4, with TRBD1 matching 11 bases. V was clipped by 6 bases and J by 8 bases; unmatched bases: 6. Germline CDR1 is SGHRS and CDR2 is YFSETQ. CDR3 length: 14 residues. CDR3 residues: CASKPGQGDEKLFF. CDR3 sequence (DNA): TGCGCCAGCAAGCCGGGACAGGGGGACGAAAAACTGTTTTTT.

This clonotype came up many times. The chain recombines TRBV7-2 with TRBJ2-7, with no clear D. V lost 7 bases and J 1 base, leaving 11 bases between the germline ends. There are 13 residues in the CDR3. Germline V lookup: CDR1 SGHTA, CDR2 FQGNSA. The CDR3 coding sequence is TGTGCCAGCACCCCCGGTTCTTCCTACGAGCAGTACTTC. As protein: CASTPGSSYEQYF.

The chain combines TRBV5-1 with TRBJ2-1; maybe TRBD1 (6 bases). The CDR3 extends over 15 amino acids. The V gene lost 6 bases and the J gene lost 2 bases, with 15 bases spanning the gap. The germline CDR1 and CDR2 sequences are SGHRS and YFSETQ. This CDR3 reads CASNEGTGTYNEQFF. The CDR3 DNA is TGCGCCAGCAATGAAGGAACAGGGACCTACAATGAGCAGTTCTTC.

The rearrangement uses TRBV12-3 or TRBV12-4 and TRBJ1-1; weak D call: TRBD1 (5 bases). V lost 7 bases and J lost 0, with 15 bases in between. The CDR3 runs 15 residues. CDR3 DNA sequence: TGTGCCAGCACTATACGGAAGGACATGAACACTGAAGCTTTCTTT. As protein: CASTIRKDMNTEAFF.

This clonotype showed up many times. The CDR3 sequence: CASSLRPASNEKLFF. CDR3 nucleotides: TGCGCCAGCAGCCTCCGACCGGCGAGTAATGAAAAACTGTTTTTT. This rearrangement joins TRBV5-1 to TRBJ1-4; D is undetermined. The CDR3 covers 15 residues. V was pared by 4 bases and J by 4 bases, with 14 bases between. Germline V CDR1 and CDR2: SGHRS, YFSETQ.

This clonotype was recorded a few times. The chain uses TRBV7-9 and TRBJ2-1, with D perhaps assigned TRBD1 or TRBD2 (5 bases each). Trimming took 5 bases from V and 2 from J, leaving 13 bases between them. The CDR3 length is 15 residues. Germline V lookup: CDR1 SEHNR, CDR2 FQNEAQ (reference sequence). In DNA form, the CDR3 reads TGTGCCAGCAGCCTCGGGACGTTTCCCTACAATGAGCAGTTCTTC. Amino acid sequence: CASSLGTFPYNEQFF. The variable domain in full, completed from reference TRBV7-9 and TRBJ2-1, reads DTGVSQNPRHKITKRGQNVTFRCDPISEHNRLYWYRQTLGQGPEFLTYFQNEAQLEKSRLLSDRFSAERPKGSFSTLEIQRTEQGDSAMYLCASSLGTFPYNEQFFGPGTRLTVL.

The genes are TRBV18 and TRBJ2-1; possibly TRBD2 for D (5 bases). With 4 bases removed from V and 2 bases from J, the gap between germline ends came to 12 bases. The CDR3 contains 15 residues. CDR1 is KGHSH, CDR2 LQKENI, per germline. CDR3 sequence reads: CASSRTAGPYNEQFF. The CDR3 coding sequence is TGTGCCAGCTCACGTACTGCGGGTCCCTACAATGAGCAGTTCTTC.

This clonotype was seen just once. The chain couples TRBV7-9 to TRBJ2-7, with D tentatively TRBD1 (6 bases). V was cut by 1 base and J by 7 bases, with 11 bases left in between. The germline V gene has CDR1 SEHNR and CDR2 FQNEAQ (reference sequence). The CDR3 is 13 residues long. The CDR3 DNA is TGTGCCAGCAGCTTAGACCAGGGGTGGGAGCAGTACTTC. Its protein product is CASSLDQGWEQYF. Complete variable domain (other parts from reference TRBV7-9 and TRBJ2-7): DTGVSQNPRHKITKRGQNVTFRCDPISEHNRLYWYRQTLGQGPEFLTYFQNEAQLEKSRLLSDRFSAERPKGSFSTLEIQRTEQGDSAMYLCASSLDQGWEQYFGPGTRLTVT.

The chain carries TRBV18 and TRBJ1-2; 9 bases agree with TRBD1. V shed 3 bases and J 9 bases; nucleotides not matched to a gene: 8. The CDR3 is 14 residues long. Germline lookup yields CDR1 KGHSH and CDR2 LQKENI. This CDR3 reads CASSPPGQGDSYTF. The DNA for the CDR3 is TGTGCCAGCTCACCGCCGGGACAGGGTGACAGCTACACCTTC.